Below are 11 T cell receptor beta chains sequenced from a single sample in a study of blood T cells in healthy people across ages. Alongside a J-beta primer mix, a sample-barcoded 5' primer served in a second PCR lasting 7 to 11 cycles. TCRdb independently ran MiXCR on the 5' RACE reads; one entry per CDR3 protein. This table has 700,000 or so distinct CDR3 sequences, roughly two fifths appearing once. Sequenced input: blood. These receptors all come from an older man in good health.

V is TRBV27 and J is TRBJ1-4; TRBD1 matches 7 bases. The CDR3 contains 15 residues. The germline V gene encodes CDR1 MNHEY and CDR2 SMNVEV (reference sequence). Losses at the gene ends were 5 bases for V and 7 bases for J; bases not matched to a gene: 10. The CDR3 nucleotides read TGTGCCAGCAGTCGCCAGACAGGGTCGGTTGAAAAACTGTTTTTT. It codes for CASSRQTGSVEKLFF. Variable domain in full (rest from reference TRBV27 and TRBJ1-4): EAQVTQNPRYLITVTGKKLTVTCSQNMNHEYMSWYRQDPGLGLRQIYYSMNVEVTDKGDVPEGYKVSRKEKRNFPLILESPSPNQTSLYFCASSRQTGSVEKLFFGSGTQLSVL.

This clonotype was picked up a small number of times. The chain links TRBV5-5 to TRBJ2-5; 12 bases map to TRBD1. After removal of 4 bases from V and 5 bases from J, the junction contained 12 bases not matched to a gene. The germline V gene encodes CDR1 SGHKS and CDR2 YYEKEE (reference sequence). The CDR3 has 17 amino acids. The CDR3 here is CASSDSGTGGGFETQYF. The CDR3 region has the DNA TGTGCCAGCAGCGACTCCGGGACAGGGGGCGGTTTTGAGACCCAGTACTTC. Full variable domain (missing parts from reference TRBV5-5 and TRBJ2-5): DAGVTQSPTHLIKTRGQQVTLRCSPISGHKSVSWYQQVLGQGPQFIFQYYEKEERGRGNFPDRFSARQFPNYSSELNVNALLLGDSALYLCASSDSGTGGGFETQYFGPGTRLLVL.

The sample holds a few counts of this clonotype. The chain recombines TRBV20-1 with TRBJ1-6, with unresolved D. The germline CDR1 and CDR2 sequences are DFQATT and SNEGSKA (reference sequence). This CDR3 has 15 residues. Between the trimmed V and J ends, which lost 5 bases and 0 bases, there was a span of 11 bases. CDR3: CSAPGPSSYNSPLHF. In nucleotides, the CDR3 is TGCAGTGCTCCAGGCCCCAGCTCCTATAATTCACCCCTCCACTTT.

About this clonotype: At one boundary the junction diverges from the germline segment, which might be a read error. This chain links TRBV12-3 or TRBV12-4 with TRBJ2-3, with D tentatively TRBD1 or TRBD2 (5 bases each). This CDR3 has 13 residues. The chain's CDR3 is CASSVAWGDTQYF. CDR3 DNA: TGTGCCAGCAGTGTAGCGTGGGGGGATACGCAGTATTTT.

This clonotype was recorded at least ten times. CDR3 coding DNA: TGTGCCAGCAGCTTTTCGGGACGTTCCGATGGCTACACCTTC. Its protein is CASSFSGRSDGYTF. This chain joins TRBV7-9 and TRBJ1-2, with TRBD1 as a possible D gene (5 bases). The CDR3 runs 14 residues. The V gene's germline CDR1 is SEHNR and CDR2 FQNEAQ (reference sequence). V was clipped by 3 bases and J by 6 bases, with 14 bases between them.

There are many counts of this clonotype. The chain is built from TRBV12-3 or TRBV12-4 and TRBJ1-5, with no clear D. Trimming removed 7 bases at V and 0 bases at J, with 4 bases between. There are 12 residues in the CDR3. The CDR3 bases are TGTGCCAGCAAGACTAGCAATCAGCCCCAGCATTTT. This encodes CASKTSNQPQHF.

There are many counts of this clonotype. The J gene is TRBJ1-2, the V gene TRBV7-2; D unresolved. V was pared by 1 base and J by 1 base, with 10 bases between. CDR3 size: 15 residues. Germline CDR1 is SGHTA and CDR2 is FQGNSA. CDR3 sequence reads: CASSLDGSVNYGYTF. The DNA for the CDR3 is TGTGCCAGCAGCTTAGATGGTTCAGTTAACTATGGCTACACCTTC.

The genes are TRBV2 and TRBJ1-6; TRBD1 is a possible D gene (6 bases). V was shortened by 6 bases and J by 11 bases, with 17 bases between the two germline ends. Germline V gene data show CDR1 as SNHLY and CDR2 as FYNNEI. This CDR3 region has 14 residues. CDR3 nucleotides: TGTGCCAGCAGAGTCGGACAGAACAGAACACCCCTCCACTTT. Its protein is CASRVGQNRTPLHF.

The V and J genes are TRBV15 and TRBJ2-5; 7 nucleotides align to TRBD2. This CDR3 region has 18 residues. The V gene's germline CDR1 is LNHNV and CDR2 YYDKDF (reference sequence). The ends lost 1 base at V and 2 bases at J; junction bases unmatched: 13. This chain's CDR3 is CATSRVILAGGLQETQYF. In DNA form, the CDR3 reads TGTGCCACCAGCAGAGTTATTTTGGCCGGGGGGTTACAAGAGACCCAGTACTTC.

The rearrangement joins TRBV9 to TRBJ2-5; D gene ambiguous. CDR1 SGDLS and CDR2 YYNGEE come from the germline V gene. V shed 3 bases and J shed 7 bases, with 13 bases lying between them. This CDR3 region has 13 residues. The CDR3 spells CASSAVTTGTQYF. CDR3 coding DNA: TGTGCCAGCAGCGCAGTGACGACGGGGACCCAGTACTTC.

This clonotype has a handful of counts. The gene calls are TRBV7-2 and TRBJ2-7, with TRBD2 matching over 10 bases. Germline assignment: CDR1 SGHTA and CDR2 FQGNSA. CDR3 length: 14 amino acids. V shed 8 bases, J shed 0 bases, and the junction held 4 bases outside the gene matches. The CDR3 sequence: CASGAGGFSYEQYF. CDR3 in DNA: TGTGCCAGCGGAGCGGGGGGGTTCTCCTACGAGCAGTACTTC.